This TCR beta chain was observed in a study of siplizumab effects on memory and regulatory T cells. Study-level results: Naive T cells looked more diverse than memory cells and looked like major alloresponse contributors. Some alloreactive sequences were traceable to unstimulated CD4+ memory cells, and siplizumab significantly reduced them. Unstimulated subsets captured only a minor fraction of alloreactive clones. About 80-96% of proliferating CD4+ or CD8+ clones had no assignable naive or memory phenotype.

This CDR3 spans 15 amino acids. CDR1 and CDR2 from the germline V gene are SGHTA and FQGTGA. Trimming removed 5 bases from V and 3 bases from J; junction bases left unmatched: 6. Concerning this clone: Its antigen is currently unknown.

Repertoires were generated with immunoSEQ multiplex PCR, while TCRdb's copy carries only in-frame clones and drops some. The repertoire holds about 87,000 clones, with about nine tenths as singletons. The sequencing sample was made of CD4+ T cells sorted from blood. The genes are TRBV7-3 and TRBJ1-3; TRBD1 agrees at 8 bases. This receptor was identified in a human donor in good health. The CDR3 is CASSPAGQGGNTIYF. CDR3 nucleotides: TGTGCCAGCAGCCCAGCTGGACAGGGTGGAAACACCATATATTTT.